These 8 T cell receptor beta chains share one sample of origin, sequenced in a study of shared clonotypes between healthy human individuals. The protocol was immunoSEQ multiplex PCR, while the TCRdb copy is restricted to in-frame clones and leaves out a portion. Of 2.3 million or so clones detected, more than 85% appear once; the ten largest clones hold 0.39%. The sequenced sample consisted of naive CD4+ T cells from PBMCs. Subset here: CD45RA+ positively selected. The receptor set was obtained from a man between 18 and 29 years old in good health. Some clones in this sample may be carry-over from other donors' samples.

This chain connects TRBV6-6 to TRBJ1-5, with TRBD1 matching over 7 bases. Per germline, CDR1 MNHNY and CDR2 SVGAGI (reference sequence). V shed 5 bases and J 0 bases; nucleotides not matched to a gene: 4. CDR3 size: 15 residues. The CDR3 region is CASSPRDSSNQPQHF. CDR3 in DNA: TGTGCCAGCAGTCCCCGGGACAGTAGCAATCAGCCCCAGCATTTT.

The rearrangement uses TRBV6-5 and TRBJ2-1; a weak D match, TRBD1 (6 bases). With 5 bases removed from V and 3 bases from J, the gap between germline ends came to 14 bases. Germline CDR1 reads MNHEY; CDR2 reads SVGAGI. The CDR3 covers 15 residues. The CDR3, as DNA: TGTGCCAGCAGTACGAAGAGACAGGACTACAATGAGCAGTTCTTC. This sequence encodes CASSTKRQDYNEQFF.

The J gene is TRBJ2-1, the V gene TRBV28, with D hard to call. The germline gives CDR1 MDHEN, CDR2 SYDVKM. The V end lost 6 bases, the J end lost 4 bases, and 13 bases lay between the germline ends. CDR3 length: 14 amino acids. CDR3 nucleotide sequence: TGTGCCAGCAGAAGCGTGACCCAATACAATGAGCAGTTCTTC. It yields the protein CASRSVTQYNEQFF.

The genes are TRBV11-2 and TRBJ1-1; no definite D call. The CDR3 extends over 13 amino acids. The germline gives CDR1 SGHAT, CDR2 FQNNGV. V lost 4 bases and J lost 5, with 11 bases in between. Written as DNA, the CDR3 is TGTGCCAGCAGCTCCCGGAGGCGGACTGAAGCTTTCTTT. This encodes CASSSRRRTEAFF.

The chain employs TRBV5-1 and TRBJ2-1; D is possibly TRBD1 or TRBD2 (6 bases each). Germline assignment: CDR1 SGHRS and CDR2 YFSETQ. There are 14 residues in the CDR3. Trimming took off 5 bases at V and 2 bases at J, with 11 bases between the two ends. The CDR3 DNA is TGCGCCAGCAGTTCGGGGGACACCTACAATGAGCAGTTCTTC. Residues: CASSSGDTYNEQFF.

V is TRBV7-7 and J is TRBJ2-1, with D unclear. Germline V gives CDR1 SSHAT, CDR2 FNYEAQ (reference sequence). The CDR3 length is 13 residues. The V end was cut by 8 bases, the J end by 7 bases, with 15 bases between. The CDR3 DNA reads TGTGCCAGCGCCCGATCGACATGGAATGAGCAGTTCTTC. It translates to CASARSTWNEQFF.

This clone was recorded only once. The genes are TRBV14 and TRBJ2-7, with TRBD1 matching 11 bases. Per germline, CDR1 SGHDN and CDR2 FVKESK. The CDR3 is made up of 17 amino acids. V dropped 4 bases and J dropped 2; count of bases not matched to a gene: 10. For the CDR3, the DNA is TGTGCCAGCAGCCGGACCCGGGACAGGGGGTCACCCTACGAGCAGTACTTC. Encoded protein: CASSRTRDRGSPYEQYF.

The rearrangement joins TRBV29-1 to TRBJ2-1; D may be TRBD1 (6 bases). Germline V gene sequence: CDR1 SQVTM, CDR2 ANQGSEA. This CDR3 comprises 13 residues. V dropped 2 bases and J dropped 6 bases, with 11 bases sitting between them. CDR3 residues: CSVEWGPGNEQFF. As DNA, the CDR3 is TGCAGCGTTGAATGGGGGCCGGGCAATGAGCAGTTCTTC.